The source of this T cell receptor (beta chain) is a study of blood T cell repertoires in COVID-19. Looking at the study overall: Donors in the United States, Italy and Spain gave samples during acute or convalescent COVID-19. In each case, the material was cDNA or gDNA derived from T cells, B-cell-depleted T cells, or PBMCs.

Original processing methods: Reference gene primer amplification gave estimated nucleated cell counts. Using immunoSEQ multiplex PCR, the repertoire was profiled, and TCRdb retains in-frame clones only, with some absent. The D gene and trimming were derived from the DNA, and the V and J assignments and clone size from that table. This table holds approximately 210,000 clones, about 76% found once. V dropped 0 bases and J dropped 7; count of bases not matched to a gene: 4. Germline values: CDR1 SGHRS, CDR2 YFSETQ. CDR3 size: 14 residues. The participants were between about 18 and 90 years old and came from about two dozen US areas.

This chain joins TRBV5-1 and TRBJ2-1; 7 bases are a match to TRBD2. This receptor was taken from a woman aged 50 to 60 with acute COVID-19. The sequenced material came from PBMCs or T cells enriched from blood (not recorded which). CDR3 sequence: CASSLAVAGNEQFF. DNA for the CDR3: TGCGCCAGCAGCTTGGCGGTAGCGGGTAATGAGCAGTTCTTC.